This entry lists 21 T cell receptor beta chains sequenced from one sample in a study of blood T cells in healthy people across ages. The second PCR ran about 6 to 12 cycles with a sample-barcoded 5' primer and J-beta primers. From the 5' RACE reads, TCRdb called clonotypes with MiXCR, one entry per CDR3 protein. Here the sample spans approximately 940,000 distinct CDR3 sequences, about 48% being singletons. The sequenced sample was blood. These receptors were taken from a man aged 25 to 45 in good health.

The V gene is TRBV20-1, the J gene TRBJ1-1, with unresolved D. CDR3 size: 13 residues. Germline values: CDR1 DFQATT, CDR2 SNEGSKA (reference sequence). Trimming took 6 bases from V and 4 from J, leaving 15 bases between them. CDR3: CSAVPRGGTEAFF. In nucleotides, the CDR3 is TGCAGTGCCGTACCACGGGGTGGCACTGAAGCTTTCTTT.

The V gene is TRBV4-1, the J gene TRBJ2-3; TRBD1 aligns across 8 bases. This CDR3 region has 17 residues. CDR1 is MGHRA, CDR2 YSYEKL, per germline. The V and J ends lost 0 bases and 6 bases, in that order; junction bases with no gene match: 11. The CDR3 DNA sequence: TGCGCCAGCAGCCAAGAGAGCCGACAGGGGATAACCGATACGCAGTATTTT. As protein: CASSQESRQGITDTQYF.

The chain is built from TRBV27 and TRBJ2-7; 13 bases are a match to TRBD2. The junction had 10 bases not matched to a gene; V was cut back by 7 bases and J by 7 bases. The CDR3 is 15 amino acids. Germline assignment: CDR1 MNHEY and CDR2 SMNVEV (reference sequence). Here the CDR3 reads CASTWTSGGGNEQYF. The CDR3 coding sequence is TGTGCCAGCACCTGGACTAGCGGGGGTGGTAATGAGCAGTACTTC.

This clonotype was seen repeatedly, ten times or more. CDR3 protein: CASSLPRQGRGAKNIQYF. The CDR3 nucleotides are TGTGCCAGCAGCTTGCCCAGACAGGGACGCGGAGCCAAAAACATTCAGTACTTC. V is TRBV11-1 and J is TRBJ2-4; 7 bases map to TRBD1. This CDR3 is 18 amino acids long. Germline V gene sequence: CDR1 SGHAT, CDR2 FQDESV (reference sequence). V lost 3 bases and J lost 0; bases outside the gene matches: 11. The full variable domain, rest sourced from reference TRBV11-1 and TRBJ2-4, is EAEVAQSPRYKITEKSQAVAFWCDPISGHATLYWYRQILGQGPELLVQFQDESVVDDSQLPKDRFSAERLKGVDSTLKIQPAELGDSAMYLCASSLPRQGRGAKNIQYFGAGTRLSVL.

The V gene is TRBV5-1, the J gene TRBJ2-3; 11 positions agree with TRBD2. The CDR3 is made up of 15 amino acids. Germline V CDR1 and CDR2: SGHRS, YFSETQ. Trimming cost V 6 bases and J 4 bases; bases outside gene matches: 7. The CDR3, as DNA: TGCGCCAGCACCACTAGCGGGGGAGCATCAGATACGCAGTATTTT. Translating it yields CASTTSGGASDTQYF. The full variable domain, its missing parts supplied by reference TRBV5-1 and TRBJ2-3, is KAGVTQTPRYLIKTRGQQVTLSCSPISGHRSVSWYQQTPGQGLQFLFEYFSETQRNKGNFPGRFSGRQFSNSRSEMNVSTLELGDSALYLCASTTSGGASDTQYFGPGTRLTVL.

The chain is built from TRBV24-1 and TRBJ2-1; TRBD1 matches at 11 bases. The CDR3 totals 19 residues. Germline lookup yields CDR1 KGHDR and CDR2 SFDVKD. Trimming cost V 1 base and J 5 bases; bases outside gene matches: 12. The DNA of the CDR3 is TGTGCCACCAGTGATTTTGGGACAGGGGGTCTGGAATCCCACAATGAGCAGTTCTTC. Translated, it gives CATSDFGTGGLESHNEQFF.

The chain joins TRBV20-1 to TRBJ2-1; D may be TRBD1 (6 bases). The germline V gene has CDR1 DFQATT and CDR2 SNEGSKA (reference sequence). Trimming took off 6 bases at V and 5 bases at J, with 20 bases between the two ends. The CDR3 is 15 amino acids. The CDR3, as DNA: TGCAGTGCCCAACCTGGGGACAAAATTGACAATGAGCAGTTCTTC. Translated: CSAQPGDKIDNEQFF.

The chain carries TRBV24-1 and TRBJ1-2; perhaps TRBD1 as D (5 bases). V lost 2 bases and J 6 bases, leaving 15 bases between the germline ends. Germline CDR1 is KGHDR and CDR2 is SFDVKD. The CDR3 is made up of 15 amino acids. The chain's CDR3 is CATSDSTQGYNGYTF. As DNA, the CDR3 is TGTGCCACCAGTGATTCGACGCAGGGTTATAATGGCTACACCTTC.

This sequence joins TRBV5-5 and TRBJ2-5; perhaps TRBD2 as D (6 bases). Germline CDR1 and CDR2: SGHKS and YYEKEE (reference sequence). V shed 4 bases and J shed 4 bases, with 20 bases lying between them. The CDR3 has 16 amino acids. DNA for the CDR3: TGTGCCAGCAGCGCGGACTATATACGGGCTGGAGAGACCCAGTACTTC. Protein product: CASSADYIRAGETQYF.

CDR3 loop: CSVASGADGYTF. The CDR3 coding sequence is TGCAGCGTGGCCTCAGGAGCCGATGGCTACACCTTC. The V and J genes are TRBV29-1 and TRBJ1-2; D not certain. The CDR3 covers 12 residues. The V end was cut by 6 bases, the J end by 6 bases, with 14 bases between. Germline V gene lookup returns CDR1 SQVTM and CDR2 ANQGSEA.

This clonotype was counted only a few times. V is TRBV5-1 and J is TRBJ2-3; D unclear. This CDR3 comprises 14 residues. Germline V gene data show CDR1 as SGHRS and CDR2 as YFSETQ. V dropped 2 bases and J dropped 1 base, with 8 bases sitting between them. The CDR3 region has the DNA TGCGCCAGCAGCTTAGCAGATGGCACAGATACGCAGTATTTT. Protein: CASSLADGTDTQYF.

The V call is TRBV6-2 or TRBV6-3, the J call TRBJ1-5, with 9 positions matching TRBD1. This CDR3 comprises 16 residues. Looked up from germline, CDR1 is MNHEY and CDR2 is SVGEGT. J lost 2 bases, V lost 6 bases, and 8 bases had no gene match. CDR3 in amino acids: CASRPGTGTGNQPQHF. CDR3 DNA: TGTGCCAGCAGACCCGGGACAGGGACGGGCAATCAGCCCCAGCATTTT.

This clonotype was seen just once. V usage is TRBV7-9 and J usage is TRBJ2-7, with TRBD1 matching over 9 bases. Germline CDR1 reads SEHNR; CDR2 reads FQNEAQ (reference sequence). J gave up 3 bases and V 1 base, and 4 bases lay outside the gene matches. The CDR3 sequence is 15 residues long. The CDR3 bases are TGTGCCAGCAGCTTAGAACAGGGGGCTCTCTACGAGCAGTACTTC. Its protein is CASSLEQGALYEQYF. Drawing the rest from reference TRBV7-9 and TRBJ2-7, the complete variable domain is DTGVSQNPRHKITKRGQNVTFRCDPISEHNRLYWYRQTLGQGPEFLTYFQNEAQLEKSRLLSDRFSAERPKGSFSTLEIQRTEQGDSAMYLCASSLEQGALYEQYFGPGTRLTVT.

V and J are TRBV5-1 and TRBJ2-3; TRBD1 matches 7 bases. This CDR3 is built from 13 residues. Germline trimming cut 0 bases from V and 10 bases from J; bases unmatched to any gene: 5. Germline V gene lookup returns CDR1 SGHRS and CDR2 YFSETQ. CDR3 nucleotides: TGCGCCAGCAGCTTGGAACGGGACAGTCCGCAGTATTTT. The encoded protein is CASSLERDSPQYF. Drawing the rest from reference TRBV5-1 and TRBJ2-3, the complete variable domain is KAGVTQTPRYLIKTRGQQVTLSCSPISGHRSVSWYQQTPGQGLQFLFEYFSETQRNKGNFPGRFSGRQFSNSRSEMNVSTLELGDSALYLCASSLERDSPQYFGPGTRLTVL.

J is TRBJ2-7 and V is TRBV5-6, with a weak D call TRBD1 (6 bases). Matching the DNA end better, TRBJ2-5 makes the J call doubtful. The CDR3 extends over 14 amino acids. Germline lookup yields CDR1 SGHDT and CDR2 YYEEEE. The CDR3, as DNA: TGTGCCAGCAGCCCACGGACAGCACCCAGGACCCAGTACTTC. Residues: CASSPRTAPRTQYF.

The chain carries TRBV15 and TRBJ2-4; D possibly corresponds to TRBD1 (6 bases). The CDR3 extends over 14 amino acids. V dropped 5 bases and J dropped 9 bases, with 17 bases sitting between them. CDR1 is LNHNV and CDR2 is YYDKDF in the germline V gene (reference sequence). In nucleotides, the CDR3 is TGTGCCACCAGCCCCCGGACAGCTGGCTTCATTCAGTACTTC. Translation gives CATSPRTAGFIQYF.

This clonotype has more than one count but fewer than ten. The V gene is TRBV27, the J gene TRBJ2-3, with a tentative D call TRBD2 (5 bases). CDR1 and CDR2 (germline): MNHEY, SMNVEV (reference sequence). V lost 5 bases and J 2 bases, leaving 17 bases between the germline ends. This CDR3 has 16 amino acids. The CDR3 protein is CASSTRAAVFTDTQYF. CDR3 nucleotides: TGTGCCAGCAGTACCAGAGCGGCGGTTTTCACAGATACGCAGTATTTT.

This clonotype was recorded only once. This rearrangement joins TRBV20-1 to TRBJ2-4; 9 nucleotides line up with TRBD2. The germline gives CDR1 DFQATT, CDR2 SNEGSKA (reference sequence). The CDR3 sequence is 15 residues long. The ends lost 0 bases at V and 5 bases at J; junction bases unmatched: 5. In DNA form, the CDR3 reads TGCAGTGCTAGAGAGGGAGCGGGGGGCGAAAACATTCAGTACTTC. It translates to CSAREGAGGENIQYF.

The chain combines TRBV30 with TRBJ1-2; TRBD1 aligns across 9 bases. The length of the CDR3 is 12 residues. Trimming removed 7 bases from V and 8 bases from J; junction bases left unmatched: 8. CDR1 and CDR2 (germline): GTSNPN, SVGIG (reference sequence). The CDR3 bases are TGTGCCTTCCACAGGGGGCCCAGCGGCTACACCTTC. This codes for CAFHRGPSGYTF.

This clonotype has just a few counts. The rearrangement uses TRBV19 and TRBJ1-2; 7 bases map to TRBD1. V trimming: 5 bases; J trimming: 4 bases; junction bases outside the gene matches: 13. Germline V CDR1 and CDR2: LNHDA, SQIVND (reference sequence). The CDR3 is made up of 16 amino acids. The CDR3: CASSPPGSGGPYGYTF. CDR3 nucleotides: TGTGCCAGTAGTCCACCCGGCTCAGGGGGGCCCTATGGCTACACCTTC.

This clonotype was observed a handful of times. The chain recombines TRBV20-1 with TRBJ2-3, with 7 positions matching TRBD1. This CDR3 is built from 11 residues. Trimming took 5 bases from V and 7 from J; bases not matched to a gene: 3. Germline CDR1 DFQATT, CDR2 SNEGSKA (reference sequence). The CDR3 bases are TGCAGTGCTCACAGGGGAAATACGCAGTATTTT. It encodes CSAHRGNTQYF.